The 32 T cell receptor beta chains given below trace back to one sample, sequenced in a study of T cells after yellow fever vaccination. TCRdb analysed the 5' RACE reads with MiXCR anew, one entry per CDR3 protein. This table has about 320,000 distinct CDR3 sequences, approximately 4% appearing once. The material sequenced was PBMCs, taken 15 days after the yellow fever booster vaccination. These receptors were collected from a man between 18 and 35 years old who received the YFV17D yellow fever vaccine.

This clonotype was detected a few times. The chain has TRBV7-3 and TRBJ2-2; TRBD1 aligns across 7 bases. The CDR3 totals 13 residues. Per the germline V gene, CDR1 is SGHTA and CDR2 is FQGTGA. With V trimmed by 3 bases and J by 8 bases, 3 bases remained unmatched. The CDR3 region is CASSFNRGGELFF. Written as DNA, the CDR3 is TGTGCCAGCAGCTTCAACAGGGGTGGGGAGCTGTTTTTT.

This clonotype was recorded a few times. The rearrangement links TRBV7-2 to TRBJ1-6, with TRBD1 matching 7 bases. Germline-derived CDR1 and CDR2 are SGHTA and FQGNSA. CDR3 length: 15 amino acids. V was clipped by 1 base and J by 9 bases; unmatched bases: 6. The chain's CDR3 is CASSLEATGFSPLHF. The DNA of the CDR3 is TGTGCCAGCAGCTTAGAAGCGACAGGGTTTTCACCCCTCCACTTT. Using reference TRBV7-2 and TRBJ1-6 for the parts outside the CDR3, the full variable domain is GAGVSQSPSNKVTEKGKDVELRCDPISGHTALYWYRQSLGQGLEFLIYFQGNSAPDKSGLPSDRFSAERTGGSVSTLTIQRTQQEDSAVYLCASSLEATGFSPLHFGNGTRLTVT.

This rearrangement joins TRBV7-3 to TRBJ1-1, with D maybe TRBD1 (6 bases). The CDR3 loop spans 14 amino acids. Looked up from germline, CDR1 is SGHTA and CDR2 is FQGTGA. V shed 4 bases and J shed 3 bases, with 12 bases lying between them. The CDR3 loop reads CASSSGTKHTEAFF. CDR3 sequence (DNA): TGTGCCAGCAGCTCCGGGACAAAGCACACTGAAGCTTTCTTT.

The chain has TRBV20-1 and TRBJ2-1, with 12 bases aligning to TRBD1. The J call could be wrong; TRBJ2-7 is a better fit for the DNA end. Germline values: CDR1 DFQATT, CDR2 SNEGSKA (reference sequence). The CDR3 loop spans 15 amino acids. DNA of the CDR3: TGCAGTGCTAGTCCCGGGACAGGGGGCATCAATGAGCAGTACTTC. This encodes CSASPGTGGINEQYF.

This clonotype was counted at least ten times. The J gene is TRBJ1-5, the V gene TRBV29-1; D is perhaps TRBD1 (5 bases). Germline V gene sequence: CDR1 SQVTM, CDR2 ANQGSEA. The CDR3 runs 15 residues. Trimming took 7 bases from V and 2 from J, leaving 18 bases between them. The CDR3 DNA reads as TGCAGCGCCCAGGCCGGGGCCGGTGGCAATCAGCCCCAGCATTTT. Amino acids: CSAQAGAGGNQPQHF.

This clonotype was counted many times. The rearrangement joins TRBV2 to TRBJ2-7, with TRBD2 as a possible D gene (5 bases). The CDR3 has 12 residues. V was trimmed by 4 bases and J by 3 bases, leaving 7 bases between them. The germline V gene encodes CDR1 SNHLY and CDR2 FYNNEI. CDR3 in amino acids: CASSVGVYEQYF. The CDR3 nucleotides read TGTGCCAGCAGTGTGGGAGTCTACGAGCAGTACTTC.

This clonotype was recorded at least ten times. The J gene is TRBJ2-1, the V gene TRBV9; unclear D gene. Germline V gives CDR1 SGDLS, CDR2 YYNGEE. This CDR3 comprises 14 residues. Trimming left V 4 bases short and J 6 bases short, with 14 bases between. The CDR3 DNA reads TGTGCCAGCAGCCCCCAGGCGATACCCAATGAGCAGTTCTTC. Translation gives CASSPQAIPNEQFF.

This clonotype was picked up many times. This chain connects TRBV27 to TRBJ2-3; D could derive from TRBD1 or TRBD2 (6 bases each). This CDR3 has 15 amino acids. V lost 4 bases to trimming and J lost 3 bases, with 14 bases between them. Germline V gene sequence: CDR1 MNHEY, CDR2 SMNVEV (reference sequence). In DNA form, the CDR3 reads TGTGCCAGCAGTTACTTCGGGGGCTGGACAGATACGCAGTATTTT. Amino acids: CASSYFGGWTDTQYF.

In its sample, this clonotype was seen a few times. The rearrangement links TRBV2 to TRBJ2-3; the match to TRBD2 covers 8 bases. Germline trimming cut 6 bases from V and 0 bases from J; bases unmatched to any gene: 5. Looked up from germline, CDR1 is SNHLY and CDR2 is FYNNEI. This CDR3 contains 15 residues. CDR3 coding DNA: TGTGCCAGCAGCCGGAGCGGGGGAAGCACAGATACGCAGTATTTT. Its translation is CASSRSGGSTDTQYF.

This clonotype was found many times. This chain links TRBV7-6 with TRBJ2-2; D uncertain. V lost 0 bases to trimming and J lost 6 bases, with 5 bases between them. The CDR3 sequence is 13 residues long. Germline V gene data show CDR1 as SGHVS and CDR2 as FNYEAQ. The CDR3: CASSLAIPGELFF. CDR3 nucleotides: TGTGCCAGCAGCTTAGCTATTCCCGGGGAGCTGTTTTTT.

This clonotype was detected ten times or more. The V and J genes are TRBV12-3 or TRBV12-4 and TRBJ1-1, with D tentatively TRBD1 (6 bases). V was trimmed by 6 bases and J by 5 bases, leaving 13 bases between them. This CDR3 comprises 13 residues. CDR3 protein: CASSLRGATEAFF. The DNA of the CDR3 is TGTGCCAGCAGCCTTCGGGGGGCGACTGAAGCTTTCTTT.

The CDR3 here is CASSSTGQGEAFF. The CDR3 DNA follows: TGCGCCAGCAGCTCAACGGGACAGGGGGAAGCTTTCTTT. The V gene is TRBV5-1, the J gene TRBJ1-1, with 10 bases identical to TRBD1. The CDR3 runs 13 residues. Germline CDR1 reads SGHRS; CDR2 reads YFSETQ. V lost 3 bases to trimming and J lost 8 bases; unmatched junction nucleotides: 4.

V and J are TRBV7-9 and TRBJ2-6; D tentatively reads TRBD1 or TRBD2 (6 bases each). With 1 base removed from V and 9 bases from J, the gap between germline ends came to 13 bases. The CDR3 is made up of 15 amino acids. The V gene's germline CDR1 is SEHNR and CDR2 FQNEAQ (reference sequence). The CDR3 nucleotides are TGTGCCAGCAGCTTAGAAGGGGGGATGGTCAACGTCCTGACTTTC. This encodes CASSLEGGMVNVLTF. The full variable domain, completed using reference TRBV7-9 and TRBJ2-6, is DTGVSQNPRHKITKRGQNVTFRCDPISEHNRLYWYRQTLGQGPEFLTYFQNEAQLEKSRLLSDRFSAERPKGSFSTLEIQRTEQGDSAMYLCASSLEGGMVNVLTFGAGSRLTVL.

This chain joins TRBV15 and TRBJ1-5, with a weak D call TRBD1 (6 bases). The CDR3 contains 14 residues. Looked up from germline, CDR1 is LNHNV and CDR2 is YYDKDF (reference sequence). Trimming pared 1 base from V and 11 bases from J, leaving 15 bases between. CDR3 nucleotides: TGTGCCACCAGCAGAGTGAAGGGAGGGGGAGCCCAGCATTTT. Residues: CATSRVKGGGAQHF.

The rearrangement uses TRBV6-2 or TRBV6-3 and TRBJ2-7; D ambiguous. The CDR3 contains 13 residues. The germline V and J ends were trimmed by 6 bases and 5 bases, with 14 bases remaining between them. Germline CDR1 reads MNHEY; CDR2 reads SVGEGT. In nucleotides, the CDR3 is TGTGCCAGCAGCAACGGGCTTGAGAACGAGCAGTACTTC. Its translation: CASSNGLENEQYF.

This clonotype was observed many times. The rearrangement joins TRBV24-1 to TRBJ2-3; maybe TRBD1 (5 bases). V was trimmed by 4 bases and J by 4 bases, leaving 14 bases between them. CDR1 KGHDR and CDR2 SFDVKD come from the germline V gene. This CDR3 has 15 amino acids. The CDR3 region has the DNA TGTGCCACCAGTGACGTATGGCAGGGCGCAGATACGCAGTATTTT. Translating it yields CATSDVWQGADTQYF.

Many counts were recorded for this clonotype. This chain uses TRBV7-2 with TRBJ2-7, with 8 positions matching TRBD2. The V and J ends lost 3 bases and 2 bases, in that order; junction bases with no gene match: 9. CDR1 and CDR2 (germline): SGHTA, FQGNSA. The CDR3 is 16 residues long. As DNA, the CDR3 is TGTGCCAGCAGCTTCTCCCCTCGCGGGGGGACCTACGAGCAGTACTTC. It codes for CASSFSPRGGTYEQYF.

This clonotype occurred a few times. The V and J genes are TRBV7-9 and TRBJ1-5; D perhaps matches TRBD1 (5 bases). CDR3 length: 14 amino acids. V was pared by 7 bases and J by 0 bases, with 10 bases between. Looked up from germline, CDR1 is SEHNR and CDR2 is FQNEAQ (reference sequence). The CDR3 DNA sequence: TGTGCCAGCACCGCGGGGGATAGCAATCAGCCCCAGCATTTT. This sequence encodes CASTAGDSNQPQHF.

J is TRBJ1-1 and V is TRBV5-6; D is ambiguous. Germline loops: CDR1 SGHDT, CDR2 YYEEEE. CDR3 length equals 13 residues. V was shortened by 2 bases and J by 8 bases, with 13 bases between the two germline ends. The CDR3 bases are TGTGCCAGCAGCTTTCCCAGTTTTGCAGAAGCTTTCTTT. Protein sequence: CASSFPSFAEAFF.

This clonotype was counted at least ten times. V is TRBV29-1 and J is TRBJ1-3; D may be TRBD1 (5 bases). V was pared by 7 bases and J by 0 bases, with 10 bases between. CDR1 and CDR2 (germline): SQVTM, ANQGSEA. The CDR3 contains 13 residues. The CDR3 protein is CSGMTDSGNTIYF. Here the CDR3 DNA reads TGCAGCGGGATGACAGACTCTGGAAACACCATATATTTT.

V gene TRBV7-4 combines with J gene TRBJ1-5; 8 bases agree with TRBD1. Germline CDR1 and CDR2: SGHVT and SQSDAQ. This CDR3 contains 16 residues. Trimming at V came to 1 base and at J to 9 bases, leaving 11 bases not matched to a gene. CDR3 protein: CASSLVRTGPLRPQHF. As DNA, the CDR3 is TGTGCCAGCAGCTTAGTACGGACAGGGCCCCTCAGGCCCCAGCATTTT.

This chain uses TRBV6-2 or TRBV6-3 with TRBJ1-2; D might be TRBD1 (5 bases). V was pared by 8 bases and J by 2 bases, with 9 bases between. The CDR3 is 12 amino acids. CDR1 and CDR2 from the germline V gene are MNHEY and SVGEGT. The chain's CDR3 is CASDDSNYGYTF. CDR3 DNA sequence: TGTGCCAGCGATGACAGCAACTATGGCTACACCTTC.

This clonotype has a count of ten or more. The gene calls are TRBV6-2 or TRBV6-3 and TRBJ2-2; TRBD1 is a possible D gene (6 bases). Germline lookup yields CDR1 MNHEY and CDR2 SVGEGT. The CDR3 contains 13 residues. Trimming left V 5 bases short and J 5 bases short, with 9 bases between. The chain's CDR3 is CASSEQGTGELFF. The CDR3 nucleotides are TGTGCCAGCAGTGAACAGGGTACCGGGGAGCTGTTTTTT.

This clonotype was found many times. Here the CDR3 DNA reads TGCGCCAGCAGCCAAGAGCGGGAACAAAGCTCCTACGAGCAGTACTTC. Translating gives CASSQEREQSSYEQYF. V gene TRBV4-1 combines with J gene TRBJ2-7; maybe TRBD2 (6 bases). Germline V gene lookup returns CDR1 MGHRA and CDR2 YSYEKL. Trimming stripped 0 bases from V and 0 bases from J, with 12 bases between. The CDR3 covers 16 residues.

This chain links TRBV7-9 with TRBJ2-1; D possibly corresponds to TRBD2 (6 bases). Germline-derived CDR1 and CDR2 are SEHNR and FQNEAQ (reference sequence). Trimming took 4 bases from V and 5 from J, leaving 15 bases between them. This CDR3 spans 15 amino acids. CDR3 sequence (DNA): TGTGCCAGCAGCTCAAAGACGGGAGCCCACAATGAGCAGTTCTTC. Translated: CASSSKTGAHNEQFF.

The chain is built from TRBV5-1 and TRBJ2-7; 7 positions agree with TRBD2. The CDR3 covers 14 residues. From germline, CDR1 is SGHRS and CDR2 YFSETQ. Germline trimming cut 4 bases from V and 2 bases from J; bases unmatched to any gene: 6. This CDR3 reads CASSHWGTTYEQYF. CDR3 nucleotide sequence: TGCGCCAGCAGCCACTGGGGGACTACCTACGAGCAGTACTTC.

CDR3 residues: CASSLGLSPLHGYTF. The CDR3 nucleotides are TGTGCCAGCAGTCTAGGGTTAAGCCCTCTTCATGGCTACACCTTC. This chain links TRBV12-3 or TRBV12-4 with TRBJ1-2; D is unresolved. The CDR3 is 15 amino acids. Trimming cost V 5 bases and J 6 bases, with 19 bases left between them.

This clonotype was observed a few times. This chain connects TRBV5-1 to TRBJ2-7; TRBD2 might be the D (6 bases). The V gene lost 8 bases and the J gene lost 11 bases, with 17 bases spanning the gap. CDR1 is SGHRS, CDR2 YFSETQ, per germline. This CDR3 has 11 amino acids. CDR3 residues: CARVGWPGEYV. The CDR3 DNA sequence: TGCGCCAGGGTAGGCTGGCCGGGAGAGTACGTC.

The chain employs TRBV6-5 and TRBJ1-2, with a possible D match to TRBD1 (5 bases). The V and J ends lost 7 bases and 8 bases respectively, with 11 bases between them. The CDR3 length is 11 residues. Germline assignment: CDR1 MNHEY and CDR2 SVGAGI. CDR3 DNA sequence: TGTGCCAGCACAGGGCAGGAAGGCTACACCTTC. Protein product: CASTGQEGYTF.

The J gene is TRBJ2-2, the V gene TRBV12-3 or TRBV12-4; a weak D match, TRBD2 (6 bases). CDR3 length: 17 residues. Trimming pared 7 bases from V and 6 bases from J, leaving 24 bases between. The CDR3 reads CASTPPGGVWGSGELFF. CDR3 coding DNA: TGTGCCAGCACCCCCCCGGGCGGGGTCTGGGGGTCCGGGGAGCTGTTTTTT.

The chain couples TRBV7-6 to TRBJ2-1, with TRBD1 identical over 10 bases. J gave up 7 bases and V 2 bases, and 5 bases lay outside the gene matches. The CDR3 extends over 15 amino acids. Germline V lookup: CDR1 SGHVS, CDR2 FNYEAQ. The CDR3 coding sequence is TGTGCCAGCAGCTTAAGTGGGACAGGGGTGAATGAGCAGTTCTTC. Encoded protein: CASSLSGTGVNEQFF.

This clonotype was seen ten or more times. The chain uses TRBV12-3 or TRBV12-4 and TRBJ2-1; 7 nucleotides line up with TRBD2. This CDR3 has 15 residues. Trimming took 5 bases from V and 3 from J; bases not matched to a gene: 7. CDR3 amino acids: CASSGRESIYNEQFF. CDR3 nucleotide sequence: TGTGCCAGCAGTGGGAGGGAGTCAATCTACAATGAGCAGTTCTTC.